This TCR beta chain stems from a study of OX40 agonist ivuxolimab in advanced cancers. The V gene's germline CDR1 is SGHNT and CDR2 YYREEE (reference sequence). The V end was cut by 0 bases, the J end by 8 bases, with 5 bases between. This CDR3 contains 12 residues. Libraries were prepared by immunoSEQ multiplex PCR; TCRdb keeps only in-frame clonotypes and omits some of them. Here the sample spans about 34,000 clones, about 76% being singletons. This clone has more than one count but fewer than ten. The V and J genes are TRBV5-4 and TRBJ2-2; D is uncertain. Material: CD4+ or CD8+ T cells sorted from blood, obtained in a trial of the OX40 agonist ivuxolimab. This receptor was taken from an adult with an advanced solid tumor such as melanoma, head and neck, liver or kidney cancer. This CDR3 reads CASSLGAGELFF. The CDR3 coding sequence is TGTGCCAGCAGCTTGGGGGCTGGGGAGCTGTTTTTT.